The 22 T cell receptor beta chains reported below all come from one sample, sequenced in a study of lymphopenia after photon versus proton radiotherapy (dated by TCRdb to about 2019). Libraries were built with the immunoSEQ multiplex PCR assay. The immuneACCESS repertoire file appears here via TCRdb, limited to in-frame rearrangements. These files lack a portion of the clones; in checked studies, under half of the deficit traces to unresolved V genes, and the cause of the others is not known. This sample comprises 20,000 to 25,000 clones, about 85% of them detected only once. The top ten constitute around 19% of the sample. The source was peripheral blood, collected from a patient treated with photon-based radiotherapy. The receptors originated from a man aged 55-75 years with pancreatic cancer.

The V and J genes are TRBV5-6 and TRBJ1-2, with D possibly TRBD1 on 5 matching bases. This CDR3 is 13 amino acids long. CDR1 SGHDT and CDR2 YYEEEE come from the germline V gene. V lost 4 bases to trimming and J lost 0 bases, with 7 bases between them. The DNA of the CDR3 is TGTGCCAGCAGCGGGGCTACTAACTATGGCTACACCTTC. It yields the protein CASSGATNYGYTF.

The CDR3 loop is CASSLPGRSYEQYF. CDR3 coding DNA: TGTGCCAGCAGCTTGCCTGGACGGAGCTACGAGCAGTACTTC. This sequence joins TRBV11-2 and TRBJ2-7; D is unresolved. V shed 3 bases and J shed 3 bases, with 12 bases lying between them. This CDR3 has 14 amino acids. Germline V CDR1 and CDR2: SGHAT, FQNNGV.

The CDR3 nucleotides read TGTGCCAGCAGCCGAGACAGGGGGAACACTGAAGCTTTCTTT. Amino acids: CASSRDRGNTEAFF. The chain has TRBV11-2 and TRBJ1-1; 8 bases align to TRBD1. Trimming took 5 bases from V and 1 from J; bases not matched to a gene: 3. The CDR3 is 14 residues long. From germline, CDR1 is SGHAT and CDR2 FQNNGV.

Remarks on this clone: Distinct nucleotide sequences in the sample also encode this CDR3. The CDR3 sequence: CAIFRRLRDISNQPQHF. The CDR3 DNA reads as TGTGCCATCTTTCGTCGTCTGCGGGACATTAGCAATCAGCCCCAGCATTTT. V gene TRBV10-3 combines with J gene TRBJ1-5, with TRBD1 as a possible D gene (6 bases). Germline V gives CDR1 ENHRY, CDR2 SYGVKD. The CDR3 is 17 residues long. V was shortened by 8 bases and J by 0 bases, with 20 bases between the two germline ends.

This chain links TRBV7-8 with TRBJ1-2; a possible D gene is TRBD1 (5 bases). V was clipped by 6 bases and J by 4 bases, with 15 bases between them. The CDR3 has 14 residues. Germline V gene data show CDR1 as SGHVS and CDR2 as FQNEAQ. CDR3 protein: CASSRGQGSYGYTF. The CDR3 coding sequence is TGTGCCAGCAGTCGAGGGCAGGGTTCCTATGGCTACACCTTC.

The V gene is TRBV2, the J gene TRBJ1-2; the D gene is possibly TRBD1 (6 bases). Germline CDR1 is SNHLY and CDR2 is FYNNEI. V was clipped by 6 bases and J by 8 bases, with 22 bases between them. The CDR3 extends over 15 amino acids. The chain's CDR3 is CASRDDRHGLGGYTF. CDR3 DNA: TGTGCCAGCAGGGACGACAGGCATGGGCTGGGGGGCTACACCTTC.

The J gene is TRBJ1-3, the V gene TRBV29-1, with D uncertain. The V end lost 0 bases, the J end lost 3 bases, and 12 bases lay between the germline ends. The CDR3 spans 15 residues. Germline assignment: CDR1 SQVTM and CDR2 ANQGSEA. CDR3 coding DNA: TGCAGCGTTGAAGATCTCGTGGCCGGTGGAAACACCATATATTTT. It codes for CSVEDLVAGGNTIYF.

The chain links TRBV6-5 to TRBJ1-1, with a weak D call TRBD1 (5 bases). The germline V and J ends were trimmed by 7 bases and 0 bases, with 9 bases remaining between them. Germline V CDR1 and CDR2: MNHEY, SVGAGI. CDR3 size: 13 residues. The CDR3: CASTDSLNTEAFF. The CDR3 DNA follows: TGTGCCAGCACCGACAGCTTGAACACTGAAGCTTTCTTT.

The gene calls are TRBV20-1 and TRBJ1-2; no reliable D call. The V gene lost 7 bases and the J gene lost 2 bases, with 8 bases spanning the gap. CDR1 DFQATT and CDR2 SNEGSKA come from the germline V gene (reference sequence). CDR3 length: 11 amino acids. In DNA form, the CDR3 reads TGCAGTGGTGCGGACAACTATGGCTACACCTTC. Encoded protein: CSGADNYGYTF.

The chain combines TRBV10-1 with TRBJ1-4; the D gene is possibly TRBD1 (6 bases). With 8 bases removed from V and 0 bases from J, the gap between germline ends came to 19 bases. CDR3 length: 17 amino acids. CDR1 is WNHNN, CDR2 SYGVQD, per germline (reference sequence). The CDR3 DNA sequence: TGCGCCAGCCCCGATGGAAGGGGGACTGCAACTAATGAAAAACTGTTTTTT. It specifies CASPDGRGTATNEKLFF.

The chain combines TRBV7-9 with TRBJ1-3; D gene unclear. This CDR3 is built from 15 residues. Germline V lookup: CDR1 SEHNR, CDR2 FQNEAQ (reference sequence). V lost 6 bases and J 0 bases, leaving 12 bases between the germline ends. The CDR3 reads CASRAGISSGNTIYF. The CDR3 coding sequence is TGTGCCAGCAGGGCTGGGATCTCCTCTGGAAACACCATATATTTT.

The chain joins TRBV7-6 to TRBJ1-3, with 7 nucleotides matching TRBD1. This CDR3 has 15 amino acids. In germline, CDR1 is SGHVS, CDR2 FNYEAQ. Trimming at V came to 5 bases and at J to 10 bases, leaving 14 bases not matched to a gene. The CDR3 nucleotides are TGTGCCAGCAGCCGTATCGACAGGGCGGATGAGACCATATATTTT. Protein sequence: CASSRIDRADETIYF.

CDR3 region: CASSSTDRGNSPLHF. The CDR3 coding sequence is TGTGCCAGCAGCTCTACAGACAGGGGGAATTCACCCCTCCACTTT. The chain carries TRBV7-9 and TRBJ1-6; TRBD1 matches at 9 bases. CDR3 size: 15 residues. Germline CDR1 and CDR2: SEHNR and FQNEAQ (reference sequence). Unmatched junction bases numbered 5, after V lost 4 bases and J lost 7 bases.

The chain employs TRBV15 and TRBJ2-2; D may be TRBD1 (5 bases). There are 15 residues in the CDR3. Trimming removed 3 bases at V and 1 base at J, with 9 bases between. Germline V lookup: CDR1 LNHNV, CDR2 YYDKDF (reference sequence). For the CDR3, the DNA is TGTGCCACCAGCAGGGTCACAGGGAACACCGGGGAGCTGTTTTTT. Amino acid sequence: CATSRVTGNTGELFF.

The chain uses TRBV2 and TRBJ2-7; 12 nucleotides align to TRBD2. The germline V gene has CDR1 SNHLY and CDR2 FYNNEI. The CDR3 extends over 15 amino acids. V trimming: 6 bases; J trimming: 2 bases; junction bases outside the gene matches: 5. CDR3 DNA sequence: TGTGCCAGCAGCACCCTAGCGGGGGGGACCTACGAGCAGTACTTC. Its translation is CASSTLAGGTYEQYF.

V usage is TRBV19 and J usage is TRBJ1-1; a weak D match, TRBD1 (6 bases). The CDR3 is made up of 15 amino acids. The germline V and J ends were trimmed by 6 bases and 6 bases, with 20 bases remaining between them. The germline V gene has CDR1 LNHDA and CDR2 SQIVND (reference sequence). The CDR3 DNA is TGTGCCAGTAGACAGGGTAAAACTCCGGTGGCTGAAGCTTTCTTT. As protein: CASRQGKTPVAEAFF.

The chain carries TRBV4-2 and TRBJ2-2, with 7 bases lining up with TRBD1. CDR3 size: 15 residues. CDR1 LGHNA and CDR2 YNFKEQ come from the germline V gene. J gave up 4 bases and V 1 base, and 3 bases lay outside the gene matches. The CDR3 loop reads CASSQGQGSTGELFF. The CDR3 DNA is TGTGCCAGCAGCCAAGGACAGGGATCCACCGGGGAGCTGTTTTTT.

The count of this clone is one. J is TRBJ1-3 and V is TRBV30; TRBD1 matches 7 bases. Germline V gene sequence: CDR1 GTSNPN, CDR2 SVGIG (reference sequence). After removal of 3 bases from V and 3 bases from J, the junction contained 5 bases not matched to a gene. The CDR3 totals 14 residues. The CDR3 DNA reads as TGTGCCTGGAGCGTACAGGGGCATGGAAACACCATATATTTT. Its protein product is CAWSVQGHGNTIYF.

The chain couples TRBV5-6 to TRBJ1-1; a possible D gene is TRBD1 (6 bases). V was trimmed by 4 bases and J by 0 bases, leaving 13 bases between them. Looked up from germline, CDR1 is SGHDT and CDR2 is YYEEEE. This CDR3 is built from 15 residues. CDR3 sequence: CASSTRTALNTEAFF. DNA of the CDR3: TGTGCCAGCAGCACCCGGACAGCCTTGAACACTGAAGCTTTCTTT.

V gene TRBV7-8 combines with J gene TRBJ2-7, with D possibly TRBD1 on 7 matching bases. Per germline, CDR1 SGHVS and CDR2 FQNEAQ. The germline V and J ends were trimmed by 5 bases and 6 bases, with 11 bases remaining between them. CDR3 size: 12 residues. CDR3 nucleotides: TGTGCCAGCAGCCCAGGGGGGCGCGAGCAGTACTTC. It yields the protein CASSPGGREQYF. Filled out from reference TRBV7-8 and TRBJ2-7, the complete variable domain reads GAGVSQSPRYKVAKRGQDVALRCDPISGHVSLFWYQQALGQGPEFLTYFQNEAQLDKSGLPSDRFFAERPEGSVSTLKIQRTQQEDSAVYLCASSPGGREQYFGPGTRLTVT.

The chain combines TRBV7-9 with TRBJ2-3; D is perhaps TRBD1 (5 bases). The CDR3 consists of 15 residues. V was cut by 5 bases and J by 0 bases, with 12 bases left in between. Germline loops: CDR1 SEHNR, CDR2 FQNEAQ (reference sequence). The CDR3 is CASSLNRPSTDTQYF. The CDR3, as DNA: TGTGCCAGCAGCCTAAACAGGCCTAGCACAGATACGCAGTATTTT.

Turning to this clone: Sequence at one end of the junction differs from germline and may be a read error. V usage is TRBV6-4 and J usage is TRBJ1-2; D not resolved. Germline CDR1 MRHNA, CDR2 SNTAGT. This CDR3 region has 15 residues. Written as DNA, the CDR3 is TGTGCCAGCAGTTACTCCCCTGCGGATCTCTATGGCTACACCTTC. Translating gives CASSYSPADLYGYTF.